What follows describes a single T cell receptor (beta chain). Its target is not known. The protocol was immunoSEQ multiplex PCR, while the TCRdb copy is restricted to in-frame clones and leaves out a portion. Of roughly 770,000 clones in the sample, 96% were seen once. CD45RO-negative CD8 cells positively selected for CCR7 made up the naive population, which excluded terminally differentiated effector memory CD45RA+ cells. The CDR3 extends over 16 amino acids. Germline trimming cut 0 bases from V and 4 bases from J; bases unmatched to any gene: 5. The germline CDR1 and CDR2 sequences are LGHNA and YSLEER. This entry comes from a study of shared clonotypes between healthy human individuals. Study-level results: Blood was the sole source, and tissue repertoires probably differ.

The receptor was isolated from a man aged 30-40 years in good health. Specimen: naive CD8+ T cells sorted from blood. The gene calls are TRBV4-3 and TRBJ2-1, with 8 bases identical to TRBD1. CDR3 in amino acids: CASSQEGRGLYNEQFF. The DNA for the CDR3 is TGCGCCAGCAGCCAAGAGGGCAGGGGGCTTTACAATGAGCAGTTCTTC.